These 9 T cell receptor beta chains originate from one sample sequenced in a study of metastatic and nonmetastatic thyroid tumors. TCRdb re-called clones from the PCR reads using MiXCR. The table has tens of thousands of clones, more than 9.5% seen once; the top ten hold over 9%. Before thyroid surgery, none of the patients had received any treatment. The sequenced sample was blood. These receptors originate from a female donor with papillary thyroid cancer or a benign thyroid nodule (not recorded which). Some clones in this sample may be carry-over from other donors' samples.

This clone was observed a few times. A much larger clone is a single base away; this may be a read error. CDR3 coding DNA: TGTGCCAGCATCTTAGTATTGGATGAGCAGTTCTTC. It specifies CASILVLDEQFF. The chain couples TRBV7-9 to TRBJ2-1, with D unclear. Germline V gene data show CDR1 as SEHNR and CDR2 as FQNEAQ (reference sequence). The CDR3 length is 12 residues.

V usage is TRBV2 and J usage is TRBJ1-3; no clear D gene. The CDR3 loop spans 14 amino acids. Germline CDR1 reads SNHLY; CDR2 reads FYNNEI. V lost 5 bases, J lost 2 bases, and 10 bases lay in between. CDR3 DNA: TGTGCCAGCAGTCGTGGACGGACTGGAAACACCATATATTTT. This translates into CASSRGRTGNTIYF.

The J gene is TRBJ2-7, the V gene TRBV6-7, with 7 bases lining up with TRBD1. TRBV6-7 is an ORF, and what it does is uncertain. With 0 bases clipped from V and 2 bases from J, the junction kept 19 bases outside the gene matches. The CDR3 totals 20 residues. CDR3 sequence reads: CASSYSDVVNRDSWPYEQYF. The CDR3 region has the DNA TGTGCCAGCAGTTACTCGGATGTGGTGAACCGGGACAGTTGGCCCTACGAGCAGTACTTC.

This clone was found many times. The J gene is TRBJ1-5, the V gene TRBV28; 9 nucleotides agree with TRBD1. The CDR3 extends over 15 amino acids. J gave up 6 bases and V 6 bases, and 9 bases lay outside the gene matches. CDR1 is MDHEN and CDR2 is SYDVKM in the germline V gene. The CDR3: CASRRQGGFSQPQHF. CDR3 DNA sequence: TGTGCCAGCAGGCGACAGGGGGGTTTTAGTCAGCCCCAGCATTTT. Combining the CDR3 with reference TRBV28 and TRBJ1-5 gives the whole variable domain DVKVTQSSRYLVKRTGEKVFLECVQDMDHENMFWYRQDPGLGLRLIYFSYDVKMKEKGDIPEGYSVSREKKERFSLILESASTNQTSMYLCASRRQGGFSQPQHFGDGTRLSIL.

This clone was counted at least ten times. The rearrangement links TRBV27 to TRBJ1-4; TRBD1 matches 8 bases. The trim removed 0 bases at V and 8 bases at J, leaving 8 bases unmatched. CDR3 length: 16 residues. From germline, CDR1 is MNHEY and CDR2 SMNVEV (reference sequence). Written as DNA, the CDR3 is TGTGCCAGCAGTTTATCCCAGCAGGGGGCGGGGGAAAAACTGTTTTTT. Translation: CASSLSQQGAGEKLFF.

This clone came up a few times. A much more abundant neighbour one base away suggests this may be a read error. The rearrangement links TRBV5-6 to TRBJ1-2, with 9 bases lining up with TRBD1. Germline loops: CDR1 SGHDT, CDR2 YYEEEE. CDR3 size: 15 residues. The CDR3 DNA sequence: TGTGCCAGCAACTTGGGGGACAGGGCGTTCTATGGCTACACCTTC. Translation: CASNLGDRAFYGYTF.

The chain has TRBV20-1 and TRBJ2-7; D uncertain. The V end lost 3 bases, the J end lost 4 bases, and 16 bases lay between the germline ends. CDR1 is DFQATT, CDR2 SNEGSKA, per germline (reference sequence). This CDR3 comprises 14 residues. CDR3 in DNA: TGCAGTGCTAGGGGAACGAAGCGAGTGTACGAGCAGTACTTC. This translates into CSARGTKRVYEQYF.

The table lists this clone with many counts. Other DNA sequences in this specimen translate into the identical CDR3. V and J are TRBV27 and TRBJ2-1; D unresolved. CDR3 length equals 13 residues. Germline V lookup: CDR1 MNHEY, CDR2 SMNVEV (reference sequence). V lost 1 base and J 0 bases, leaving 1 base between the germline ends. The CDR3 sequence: CASSLYSYNEQFF. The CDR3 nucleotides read TGTGCCAGCAGTTTATACTCCTACAATGAGCAGTTCTTC.

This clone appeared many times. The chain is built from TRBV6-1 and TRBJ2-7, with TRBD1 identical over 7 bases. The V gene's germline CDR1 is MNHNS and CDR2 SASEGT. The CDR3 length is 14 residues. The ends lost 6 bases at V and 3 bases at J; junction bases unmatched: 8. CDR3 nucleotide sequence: TGTGCCAGCAGCCATGACAGGGTTAGCTACGAGCAGTACTTC. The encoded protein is CASSHDRVSYEQYF.